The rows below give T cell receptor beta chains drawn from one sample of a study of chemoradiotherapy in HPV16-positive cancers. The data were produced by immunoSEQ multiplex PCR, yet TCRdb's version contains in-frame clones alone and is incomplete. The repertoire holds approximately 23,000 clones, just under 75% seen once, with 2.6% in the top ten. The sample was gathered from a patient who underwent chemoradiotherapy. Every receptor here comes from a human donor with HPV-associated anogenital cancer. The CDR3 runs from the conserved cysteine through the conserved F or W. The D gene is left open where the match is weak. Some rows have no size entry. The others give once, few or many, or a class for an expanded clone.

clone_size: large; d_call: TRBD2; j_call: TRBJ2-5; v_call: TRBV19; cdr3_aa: CASSIFTSGVETQYF; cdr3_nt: TGTGCCAGTAGTATTTTTACTAGCGGGGTGGAGACCCAGTACTTC
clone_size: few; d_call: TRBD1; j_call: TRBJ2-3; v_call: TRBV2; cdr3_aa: CASSPQGAQTDSTDTQYF; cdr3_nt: TGTGCCAGCAGTCCACAGGGGGCCCAAACCGATAGCACAGATACGCAGTATTTT
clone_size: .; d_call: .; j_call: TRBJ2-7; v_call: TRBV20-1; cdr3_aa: CSARVVNEQYF; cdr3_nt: TGCAGTGCTAGAGTAGTCAACGAGCAGTACTTC
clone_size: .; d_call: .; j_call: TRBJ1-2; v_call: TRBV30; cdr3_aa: CAWRDRLYGYTF; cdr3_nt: TGTGCCTGGAGAGACAGGCTCTATGGCTACACCTTC
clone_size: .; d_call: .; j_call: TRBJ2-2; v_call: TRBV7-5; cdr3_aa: CVRSLAPGATNTGELFF; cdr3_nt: TGTGTCAGAAGCTTAGCACCGGGAGCTACGAACACCGGGGAGCTGTTTTTT
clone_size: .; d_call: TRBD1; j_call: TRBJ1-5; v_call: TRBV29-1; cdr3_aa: CSARDRNQPQHF; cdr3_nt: TGCAGCGCAAGGGACAGAAATCAGCCCCAGCATTTT
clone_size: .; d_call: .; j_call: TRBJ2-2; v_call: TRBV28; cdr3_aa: CASDGRGGRTGELFF; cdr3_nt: TGTGCCAGCGACGGTAGGGGGGGGCGCACCGGGGAGCTGTTTTTT
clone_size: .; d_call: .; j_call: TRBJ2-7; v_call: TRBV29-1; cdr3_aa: CSVIKGPGYEQYF; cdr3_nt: TGCAGCGTCATTAAGGGACCGGGCTACGAGCAGTACTTC
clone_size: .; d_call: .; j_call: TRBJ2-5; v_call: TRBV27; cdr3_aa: CASSGAGYETQYF; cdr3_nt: TGTGCCAGCAGTGGAGCCGGGTATGAGACCCAGTACTTC
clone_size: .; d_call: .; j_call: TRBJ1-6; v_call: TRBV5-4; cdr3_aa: CASSDPRPNSPLHF; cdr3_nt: TGTGCCAGCAGCGACCCAAGACCCAATTCACCCCTCCACTTT
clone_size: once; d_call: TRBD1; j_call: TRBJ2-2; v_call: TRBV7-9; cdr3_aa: CASSLRQGETGELFF; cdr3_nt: TGTGCCAGCAGCTTAAGACAGGGTGAGACCGGGGAGCTGTTTTTT
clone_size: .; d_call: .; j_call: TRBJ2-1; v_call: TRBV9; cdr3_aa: CASSVDRYNEQFF; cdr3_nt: TGTGCCAGCAGCGTAGATCGATACAATGAGCAGTTCTTC
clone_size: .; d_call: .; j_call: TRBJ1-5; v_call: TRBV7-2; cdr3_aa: CASSSGFDSAQHF; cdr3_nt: TGTGCCAGCAGCTCCGGCTTTGACTCGGCCCAGCATTTT
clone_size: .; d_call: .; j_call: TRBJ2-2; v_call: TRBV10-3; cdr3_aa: CAISESLRLNTGELFF; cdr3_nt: TGTGCCATCAGTGAGTCCTTGCGATTAAACACCGGGGAGCTGTTTTTT
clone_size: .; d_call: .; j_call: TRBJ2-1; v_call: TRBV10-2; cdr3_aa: CATSGGNEQFF; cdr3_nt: TGCGCCACGTCCGGCGGGAATGAGCAGTTCTTC
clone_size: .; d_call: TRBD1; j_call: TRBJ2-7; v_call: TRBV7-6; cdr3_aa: CASSLDRGPYEQYF; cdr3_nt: TGTGCCAGCAGCCTCGACAGGGGACCCTACGAGCAGTACTTC
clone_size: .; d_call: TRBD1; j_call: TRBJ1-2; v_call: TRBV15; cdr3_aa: CATSSSLYKQGNYGYTF; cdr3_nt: TGTGCCACCAGCAGCAGTCTATATAAACAGGGGAACTATGGCTACACCTTC
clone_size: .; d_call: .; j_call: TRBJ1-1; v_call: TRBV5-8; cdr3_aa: CASSWSGQLNTEAFF; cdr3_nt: TGTGCCAGCAGCTGGAGTGGACAGCTTAACACTGAAGCTTTCTTT
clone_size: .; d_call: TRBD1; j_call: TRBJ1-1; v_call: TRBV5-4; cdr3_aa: CASSDPGRGPEAFF; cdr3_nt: TGTGCCAGCAGCGACCCAGGCAGGGGGCCTGAAGCTTTCTTT
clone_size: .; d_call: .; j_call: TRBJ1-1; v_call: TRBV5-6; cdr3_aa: CASRRAQNTEAFF; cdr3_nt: TGTGCCAGCAGACGGGCCCAGAACACTGAAGCTTTCTTT
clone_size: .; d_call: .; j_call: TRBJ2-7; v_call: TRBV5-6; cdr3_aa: CASSVGDYEQYF; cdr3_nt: TGTGCCAGCAGTGTCGGGGACTACGAGCAGTACTTC
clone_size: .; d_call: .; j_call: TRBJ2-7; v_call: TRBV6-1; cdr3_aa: CASSLTRSTYEQYF; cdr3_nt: TGTGCCAGCAGTCTGACACGATCTACCTACGAGCAGTACTTC
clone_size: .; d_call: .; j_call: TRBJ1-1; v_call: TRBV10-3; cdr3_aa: CAIRAAAEAFF; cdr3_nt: TGTGCCATCAGGGCCGCGGCAGAAGCTTTCTTT
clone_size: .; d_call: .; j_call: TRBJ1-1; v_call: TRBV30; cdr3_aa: CAWNLNYAEAFF; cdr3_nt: TGTGCCTGGAATCTTAACTACGCTGAAGCTTTCTTT
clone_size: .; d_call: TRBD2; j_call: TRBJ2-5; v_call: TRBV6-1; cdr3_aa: CASSGGLVQETQYF; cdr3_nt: TGTGCCAGCAGCGGAGGACTAGTCCAAGAGACCCAGTACTTC
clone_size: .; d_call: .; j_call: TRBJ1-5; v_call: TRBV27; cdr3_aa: CASSLGNNQPQHF; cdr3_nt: TGTGCCAGCAGTTTAGGGAACAATCAGCCCCAGCATTTT
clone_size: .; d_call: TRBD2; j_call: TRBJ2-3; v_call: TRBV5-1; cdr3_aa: CASRRAGVRDTQYF; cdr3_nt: TGCGCCAGCAGACGAGCGGGAGTGAGAGATACGCAGTATTTT
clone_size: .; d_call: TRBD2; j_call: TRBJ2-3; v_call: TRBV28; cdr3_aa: CASSIPTSGTQYF; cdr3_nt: TGTGCCAGCAGTATCCCGACTAGCGGGACGCAGTATTTT
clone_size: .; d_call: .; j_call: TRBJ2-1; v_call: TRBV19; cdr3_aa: CASSKGGGREQFF; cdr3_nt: TGTGCCAGTAGTAAAGGGGGGGGCAGGGAGCAGTTCTTC
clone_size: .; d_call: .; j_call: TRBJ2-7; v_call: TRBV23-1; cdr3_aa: CASSQKYEQYF; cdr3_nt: TGCGCCAGCAGTCAAAAGTACGAGCAGTACTTC
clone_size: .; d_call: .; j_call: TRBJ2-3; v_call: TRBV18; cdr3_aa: CASSVRTPGTDTQYF; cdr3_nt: TGTGCCAGCTCCGTTCGGACACCCGGGACAGATACGCAGTATTTT
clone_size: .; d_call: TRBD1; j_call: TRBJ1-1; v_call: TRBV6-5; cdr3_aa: CASSFGDRGTEAFF; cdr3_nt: TGTGCCAGCAGTTTCGGGGACAGGGGGACTGAAGCTTTCTTT
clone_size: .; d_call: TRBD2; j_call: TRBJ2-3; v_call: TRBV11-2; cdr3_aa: CASSVLAGGPGTDTQYF; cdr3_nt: TGTGCCAGCAGCGTTCTAGCGGGAGGGCCGGGCACAGATACGCAGTATTTT
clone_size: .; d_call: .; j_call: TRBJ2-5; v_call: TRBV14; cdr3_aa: CASSQDRFEETQYF; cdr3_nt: TGTGCCAGCAGCCAAGATAGGTTTGAAGAGACCCAGTACTTC
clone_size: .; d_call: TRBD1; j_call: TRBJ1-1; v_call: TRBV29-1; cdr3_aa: CSVVGQGGTEAFF; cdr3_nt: TGCAGCGTAGTGGGACAGGGTGGGACTGAAGCTTTCTTT
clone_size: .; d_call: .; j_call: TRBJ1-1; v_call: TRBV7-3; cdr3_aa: CASSLRGPSSEAFF; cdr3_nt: TGTGCCAGCAGCTTAAGAGGACCGAGCTCTGAAGCTTTCTTT
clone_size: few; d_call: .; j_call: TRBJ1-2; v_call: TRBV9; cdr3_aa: CASSSGAPEGYTF; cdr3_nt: TGTGCCAGCAGCAGTGGGGCTCCAGAAGGCTACACCTTC
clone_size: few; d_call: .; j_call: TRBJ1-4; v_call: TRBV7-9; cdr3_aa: CASSGSGAFPEKLFF; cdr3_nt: TGTGCCAGCAGTGGGTCGGGGGCTTTCCCCGAAAAACTGTTTTTT